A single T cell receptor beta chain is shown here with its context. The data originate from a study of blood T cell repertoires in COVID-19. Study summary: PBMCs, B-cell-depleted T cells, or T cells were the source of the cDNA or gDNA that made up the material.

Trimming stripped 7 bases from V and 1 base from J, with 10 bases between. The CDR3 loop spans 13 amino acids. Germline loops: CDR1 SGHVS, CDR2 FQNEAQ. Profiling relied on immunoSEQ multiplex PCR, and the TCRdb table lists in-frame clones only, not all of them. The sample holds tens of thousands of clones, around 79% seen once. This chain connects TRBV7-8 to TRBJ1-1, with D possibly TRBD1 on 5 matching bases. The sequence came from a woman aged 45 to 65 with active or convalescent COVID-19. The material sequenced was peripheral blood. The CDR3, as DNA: TGTGCCAGCACCGGTAGGGGGAACACTGAAGCTTTCTTT. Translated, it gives CASTGRGNTEAFF.